This T cell receptor beta chain appears in the sequencing data of a study of T cell repertoires in cytomegalovirus infection. Looking at the study overall: CMV infection together with matching HLA type was indicated by public TCR beta signatures.

Overall study findings and caveats: Of the TCR beta families, the public ones yielded a cumulative frequency that identified carriers of CMV plus the relevant HLA. HLA-C-restricted CMV-specific TCR beta clonotypes prevailed in the ex vivo response.

TCRdb re-called the reads through MiXCR, storing one row per CDR3 protein. The sample records almost 550,000 distinct CDR3 sequences, more than 15% being singletons. The CDR3 sequence is 17 residues long. Germline V gene data show CDR1 as MGHDK and CDR2 as SYGVNS. J lost 6 bases, V lost 7 bases, and 15 bases had no gene match. In its sample, this clonotype was seen many times. Antigen specificity is unknown. The chain combines TRBV25-1 with TRBJ2-2; 9 bases agree with TRBD1. The sequence came from a human donor in good health (CMV status not recorded). Some clones in this sample may be carry-over from other donors' samples. The sequenced material came from CD8+ T cells from PBMCs. CDR3 region: CASTQRDRDHRAGELFF. The CDR3 DNA reads TGTGCCAGCACCCAACGGGACAGGGATCACCGGGCCGGGGAGCTGTTTTTT.